A selection of T cell receptor beta chains follows, all from one sample in a study of blood T cell repertoires in COVID-19. The table came from immunoSEQ multiplex PCR; TCRdb's copy has only in-frame clones and leaves some out. The sample has 90,000 to 110,000 clones, about three quarters seen once; the top ten hold about 4.5%. The sample consisted of peripheral blood. These receptors were obtained from a human donor in a cohort sampled during active or convalescent COVID-19. Both conserved end residues are part of each CDR3.

>TRBV10-3|TRBJ2-2
CAIRGGANTGELFF
>TRBV19|TRBJ1-1
CASLGGQGRSNTEAFF
>TRBV19|TRBJ1-1
CASSPIDRDTEAFF
>TRBV30|TRBJ1-3
CAWTQGRRNTIYF
>TRBV29-1|TRBJ2-3
CSGGTSSTDTQYF
>TRBV5-4|TRBJ2-7
CASSLRGTGFRYEQYF
>TRBV4-1|TRBJ2-7
CASSQRTRLDEQYF
>TRBV30|TRBJ1-5
CASGGNQPQHF
>TRBV7-2|TRBJ1-3
CASSPIGGYTIYF
>TRBV19|TRBJ1-5
CASSRTGSNQPQHF
>TRBV7-9|TRBJ2-1
CASSLAVLAGGGEQFF
>TRBV28|TRBJ2-7
CASRHRQDSYEQYF
>TRBV2|TRBJ1-5
CASSLQGVSNQPQHF
>TRBV9|TRBJ2-5
CASSAQRGGGQETQYF
>TRBV20-1|TRBJ2-2
CSASSRVNTGELFF
>TRBV28|TRBJ2-7
CASRNAVTTYEQYF
>TRBV24-1|TRBJ2-1
CATSEPGVGNEQFF
>TRBV24-1|TRBJ1-3
CATSDPSIVKPSSGNTIYF
>TRBV27|TRBJ1-5
CASSWDFDQPQHF